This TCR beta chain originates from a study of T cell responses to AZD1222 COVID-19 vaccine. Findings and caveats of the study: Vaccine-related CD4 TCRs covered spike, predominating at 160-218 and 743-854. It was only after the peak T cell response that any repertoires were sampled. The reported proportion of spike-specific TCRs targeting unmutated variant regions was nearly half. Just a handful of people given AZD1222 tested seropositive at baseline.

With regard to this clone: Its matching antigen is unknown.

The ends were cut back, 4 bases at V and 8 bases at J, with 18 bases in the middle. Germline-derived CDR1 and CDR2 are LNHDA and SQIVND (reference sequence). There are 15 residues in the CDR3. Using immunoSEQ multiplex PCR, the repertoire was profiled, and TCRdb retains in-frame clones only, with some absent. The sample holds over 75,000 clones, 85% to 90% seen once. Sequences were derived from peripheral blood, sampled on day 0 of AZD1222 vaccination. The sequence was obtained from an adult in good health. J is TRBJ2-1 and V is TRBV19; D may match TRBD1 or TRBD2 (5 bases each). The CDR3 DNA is TGTGCCAGTAGTAGGGGGATGTGGAGGCAGGATGAGCAGTTCTTC. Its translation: CASSRGMWRQDEQFF. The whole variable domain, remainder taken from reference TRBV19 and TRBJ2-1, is DGGITQSPKYLFRKEGQNVTLSCEQNLNHDAMYWYRQDPGQGLRLIYYSQIVNDFQKGDIAEGYSVSREKKESFPLTVTSAQKNPTAFYLCASSRGMWRQDEQFFGPGTRLTVL.